This TCR beta chain was profiled in a study of T and B cells in COVID-19 patients. Germline V gene data show CDR1 as MNHNS and CDR2 as SASEGT. CDR3 size: 15 residues. Deletions cut 7 bases from V and 3 bases from J, with 18 bases between. TRB was amplified from approximately 250-480 ng of blood genomic DNA. TRB rearrangements were amplified by multiplex PCR with BIOMED2 TRB-A/B primers. TCRdb processed the multiplex PCR reads anew with MiXCR; each CDR3 protein has one entry. In the table there are more than 15,000 distinct CDR3 sequences, approximately 37% of which are singletons. The chain couples TRBV6-1 to TRBJ1-1; D perhaps matches TRBD1 (6 bases). The receptor comes from a human donor with active COVID-19. The material sequenced was blood. CDR3 sequence (DNA): TGTGCCAGCACCCCTCGGAGGGGGAGGGACACTGAAGCTTTCTTT. It codes for CASTPRRGRDTEAFF.